The 20 T cell receptor beta chains below were found in one sample sequenced in a study of cytomegalovirus exposure and HLA in healthy donors. The PCR was carried out with 60 Vbeta primers and 13 Jbeta primers. TCRdb keeps only in-frame clones here, not all; method: immunoSEQ multiplex PCR. The sample carries under 150,000 clones, over 60% recorded once. The material sequenced was PBMCs. These receptors were collected from a woman aged 30 to 39 in good health and CMV-seropositive.

The rearrangement links TRBV29-1 to TRBJ2-5; D is ambiguous. V was cut by 5 bases and J by 3 bases, with 13 bases left in between. Germline V gene data show CDR1 as SQVTM and CDR2 as ANQGSEA. The CDR3 sequence is 13 residues long. The CDR3 sequence: CSVPSGVKETQYF. CDR3 in DNA: TGCAGCGTTCCCTCAGGTGTCAAAGAGACCCAGTACTTC.

This clone was seen a handful of times. The V and J genes are TRBV14 and TRBJ1-6, with 8 nucleotides matching TRBD1. J gave up 9 bases and V 7 bases, and 5 bases lay outside the gene matches. Germline values: CDR1 SGHDN, CDR2 FVKESK. The CDR3 sequence is 13 residues long. CDR3 bases: TGTGCCAGCAACGGACAGGGAGGTTCACCCCTCCACTTT. Amino acid sequence: CASNGQGGSPLHF. Drawing the rest from reference TRBV14 and TRBJ1-6, the complete variable domain is EAGVTQFPSHSVIEKGQTVTLRCDPISGHDNLYWYRRVMGKEIKFLLHFVKESKQDESGMPNNRFLAERTGGTYSTLKVQPAELEDSGVYFCASNGQGGSPLHFGNGTRLTVT.

The rearrangement joins TRBV15 to TRBJ1-6; D is perhaps TRBD1 (6 bases). This CDR3 comprises 15 residues. CDR1 and CDR2 (germline): LNHNV, YYDKDF (reference sequence). V was trimmed by 1 base and J by 8 bases, leaving 12 bases between them. CDR3 DNA sequence: TGTGCCACCAGCAGAGGGGACAATCGGGATTCACCCCTCCACTTT. Protein: CATSRGDNRDSPLHF.

The chain has TRBV7-2 and TRBJ1-4; 7 bases are a match to TRBD1. J was trimmed by 6 bases and V by 5 bases; bases with no gene match: 15. The CDR3 sequence is 17 residues long. The germline CDR1 and CDR2 sequences are SGHTA and FQGNSA. CDR3 protein: CASSLRPIQGLDEKLFF. The CDR3, as DNA: TGTGCCAGCAGCCTTCGCCCTATACAGGGGTTGGATGAAAAACTGTTTTTT.

The chain employs TRBV4-2 and TRBJ1-5, with TRBD1 matching over 9 bases. CDR3 length: 16 amino acids. Germline V gene data show CDR1 as LGHNA and CDR2 as YNFKEQ. The V and J ends lost 4 bases and 6 bases, in that order; junction bases with no gene match: 10. The CDR3 region is CASSPGWDRVPQPQHF. As DNA, the CDR3 is TGTGCCAGCAGCCCGGGATGGGACAGGGTTCCTCAGCCCCAGCATTTT.

The chain combines TRBV10-3 with TRBJ2-7, with a possible D match to TRBD1 (6 bases). V was pared by 3 bases and J by 3 bases, with 12 bases between. Germline values: CDR1 ENHRY, CDR2 SYGVKD. This CDR3 contains 14 residues. CDR3: CAISDSGVGYEQYF. The CDR3 nucleotides read TGTGCCATCAGTGATTCAGGGGTTGGCTACGAGCAGTACTTC.

The chain has TRBV28 and TRBJ2-5; TRBD1 might be the D (6 bases). The DNA end is more similar to TRBJ2-7, so the J call may be wrong. This CDR3 has 13 amino acids. From germline, CDR1 is MDHEN and CDR2 SYDVKM. CDR3 amino acids: CASTTGSLNEQYF. The CDR3 bases are TGTGCCAGTACCACAGGGTCTCTCAACGAGCAGTACTTC.

This clone was detected once. The identical CDR3 is also encoded by other nucleotide sequences in the sample. The chain couples TRBV18 to TRBJ1-4; D perhaps matches TRBD1 (6 bases). CDR1 KGHSH and CDR2 LQKENI come from the germline V gene. The CDR3 has 12 amino acids. Trimming removed 6 bases at V and 8 bases at J, with 10 bases between. CDR3 in amino acids: CASSRGNEKLFF. The CDR3 bases are TGTGCCAGCTCCAGGGGTAACGAAAAACTGTTTTTT. Full variable domain (remainder filled in from reference TRBV18 and TRBJ1-4): NAGVMQNPRHLVRRRGQEARLRCSPMKGHSHVYWYRQLPEEGLKFMVYLQKENIIDESGMPKERFSAEFPKEGPSILRIQQVVRGDSAAYFCASSRGNEKLFFGSGTQLSVL.

This clone has a handful of counts. The V call is TRBV6-5, the J call TRBJ2-5; 9 bases map to TRBD2. The CDR3 loop spans 16 amino acids. With 2 bases clipped from V and 3 bases from J, the junction kept 7 bases outside the gene matches. Germline V CDR1 and CDR2: MNHEY, SVGAGI. In nucleotides, the CDR3 is TGTGCCAGCAGTTACCGCGGGGGGGGCCAAAAAGAGACCCAGTACTTC. This encodes CASSYRGGGQKETQYF.

The V gene is TRBV6-6, the J gene TRBJ1-4; D is unresolved. V lost 6 bases and J 8 bases, leaving 10 bases between the germline ends. Looked up from germline, CDR1 is MNHNY and CDR2 is SVGAGI (reference sequence). The CDR3 runs to 12 residues. As DNA, the CDR3 is TGTGCCAGCAGCCTAGCCGAGGAAAAACTGTTTTTT. Protein product: CASSLAEEKLFF.

The V gene is TRBV7-9, the J gene TRBJ2-1; weak D call: TRBD2 (5 bases). Trimming removed 6 bases from V and 6 bases from J, with 24 bases in between. The length of the CDR3 is 17 residues. The germline CDR1 and CDR2 sequences are SEHNR and FQNEAQ (reference sequence). Written as DNA, the CDR3 is TGTGCCAGCAGTTTTTCCCTACCGCGGACTCGCCTCAATGAGCAGTTCTTC. Translating gives CASSFSLPRTRLNEQFF. The complete variable domain, with remaining parts taken from reference TRBV7-9 and TRBJ2-1, reads DTGVSQNPRHKITKRGQNVTFRCDPISEHNRLYWYRQTLGQGPEFLTYFQNEAQLEKSRLLSDRFSAERPKGSFSTLEIQRTEQGDSAMYLCASSFSLPRTRLNEQFFGPGTRLTVL.

V and J are TRBV28 and TRBJ1-4; TRBD1 is a possible D gene (5 bases). The CDR3 totals 15 residues. Germline assignment: CDR1 MDHEN and CDR2 SYDVKM. Trimming took 5 bases from V and 0 from J, leaving 10 bases between them. CDR3 sequence reads: CASSTWGTTNEKLFF. CDR3 coding DNA: TGTGCCAGCAGTACATGGGGCACAACTAATGAAAAACTGTTTTTT.

The V and J genes are TRBV5-4 and TRBJ2-7; 9 bases line up with TRBD1. The CDR3 length is 13 residues. The germline V gene encodes CDR1 SGHNT and CDR2 YYREEE (reference sequence). The ends lost 7 bases at V and 2 bases at J; junction bases unmatched: 4. CDR3 coding DNA: TGTGCCAGCGGACGGGACAGGGCCTACGAGCAGTACTTC. Its translation is CASGRDRAYEQYF.

The chain carries TRBV11-2 and TRBJ1-1, with 8 nucleotides matching TRBD1. The CDR3 totals 15 residues. Trimming took 3 bases from V and 4 from J; bases not matched to a gene: 7. Germline V gene sequence: CDR1 SGHAT, CDR2 FQNNGV. The CDR3 DNA reads as TGTGCCAGCAGCTTGGCTACAGGGGGTAGCACTGAAGCTTTCTTT. This encodes CASSLATGGSTEAFF.

The chain links TRBV28 to TRBJ1-1, with 7 bases matching TRBD1. Germline loops: CDR1 MDHEN, CDR2 SYDVKM. V gave up 7 bases and J gave up 3 bases; unmatched junction bases: 5. The CDR3 contains 13 residues. The CDR3 protein is CASTTGSDTEAFF. The CDR3 region has the DNA TGTGCCAGCACGACAGGGAGCGACACTGAAGCTTTCTTT.

This clone showed up just a few times. The chain combines TRBV7-8 with TRBJ2-3; D uncertain. CDR1 SGHVS and CDR2 FQNEAQ come from the germline V gene. The CDR3 has 13 residues. Trimming took off 5 bases at V and 10 bases at J, with 16 bases between the two ends. The CDR3 region has the DNA TGTGCCAGCAGCCCACCAAGACTTAGGTCGCAGTATTTT. This gives the protein CASSPPRLRSQYF.

The chain is built from TRBV25-1 and TRBJ1-2, with 7 bases lining up with TRBD1. V dropped 1 base and J dropped 7; count of bases not matched to a gene: 12. CDR1 and CDR2 from the germline V gene are MGHDK and SYGVNS. The length of the CDR3 is 16 residues. The CDR3 bases are TGTGCCAGCAGTGAATCGGGGTCGGGACAGACTCGTGGCTACACCTTC. Translating it yields CASSESGSGQTRGYTF.

For the CDR3, the DNA is TGCGCCAGCAGCCAAGGACTAGCGGGGGGGAAATTATCTTACGAGCAGTACTTC. Encoded protein: CASSQGLAGGKLSYEQYF. V gene TRBV4-1 combines with J gene TRBJ2-7; 14 nucleotides align to TRBD2. J lost 4 bases, V lost 1 base, and 9 bases had no gene match. Germline lookup yields CDR1 MGHRA and CDR2 YSYEKL. The CDR3 sequence is 18 residues long.

The chain joins TRBV7-2 to TRBJ1-2; D might be TRBD1 (6 bases). The length of the CDR3 is 14 residues. V was cut by 5 bases and J by 6 bases, with 16 bases left in between. Germline values: CDR1 SGHTA, CDR2 FQGNSA. The CDR3 sequence is CASSTGPRPNGYTF. CDR3 sequence (DNA): TGTGCCAGCAGCACAGGGCCCAGACCAAATGGCTACACCTTC. Together with reference TRBV7-2 and TRBJ1-2, the CDR3 gives the full variable domain: GAGVSQSPSNKVTEKGKDVELRCDPISGHTALYWYRQSLGQGLEFLIYFQGNSAPDKSGLPSDRFSAERTGGSVSTLTIQRTQQEDSAVYLCASSTGPRPNGYTFGSGTRLTVV.

This clone was counted a few times. The rearrangement joins TRBV4-1 to TRBJ1-6; no definite D call. The ends were cut back, 4 bases at V and 5 bases at J, with 12 bases in the middle. CDR3 length: 15 residues. Germline V gives CDR1 MGHRA, CDR2 YSYEKL. CDR3 nucleotide sequence: TGCGCCAGCAGCCGACTTACGGGGAATAATTCACCCCTCCACTTT. This encodes CASSRLTGNNSPLHF.